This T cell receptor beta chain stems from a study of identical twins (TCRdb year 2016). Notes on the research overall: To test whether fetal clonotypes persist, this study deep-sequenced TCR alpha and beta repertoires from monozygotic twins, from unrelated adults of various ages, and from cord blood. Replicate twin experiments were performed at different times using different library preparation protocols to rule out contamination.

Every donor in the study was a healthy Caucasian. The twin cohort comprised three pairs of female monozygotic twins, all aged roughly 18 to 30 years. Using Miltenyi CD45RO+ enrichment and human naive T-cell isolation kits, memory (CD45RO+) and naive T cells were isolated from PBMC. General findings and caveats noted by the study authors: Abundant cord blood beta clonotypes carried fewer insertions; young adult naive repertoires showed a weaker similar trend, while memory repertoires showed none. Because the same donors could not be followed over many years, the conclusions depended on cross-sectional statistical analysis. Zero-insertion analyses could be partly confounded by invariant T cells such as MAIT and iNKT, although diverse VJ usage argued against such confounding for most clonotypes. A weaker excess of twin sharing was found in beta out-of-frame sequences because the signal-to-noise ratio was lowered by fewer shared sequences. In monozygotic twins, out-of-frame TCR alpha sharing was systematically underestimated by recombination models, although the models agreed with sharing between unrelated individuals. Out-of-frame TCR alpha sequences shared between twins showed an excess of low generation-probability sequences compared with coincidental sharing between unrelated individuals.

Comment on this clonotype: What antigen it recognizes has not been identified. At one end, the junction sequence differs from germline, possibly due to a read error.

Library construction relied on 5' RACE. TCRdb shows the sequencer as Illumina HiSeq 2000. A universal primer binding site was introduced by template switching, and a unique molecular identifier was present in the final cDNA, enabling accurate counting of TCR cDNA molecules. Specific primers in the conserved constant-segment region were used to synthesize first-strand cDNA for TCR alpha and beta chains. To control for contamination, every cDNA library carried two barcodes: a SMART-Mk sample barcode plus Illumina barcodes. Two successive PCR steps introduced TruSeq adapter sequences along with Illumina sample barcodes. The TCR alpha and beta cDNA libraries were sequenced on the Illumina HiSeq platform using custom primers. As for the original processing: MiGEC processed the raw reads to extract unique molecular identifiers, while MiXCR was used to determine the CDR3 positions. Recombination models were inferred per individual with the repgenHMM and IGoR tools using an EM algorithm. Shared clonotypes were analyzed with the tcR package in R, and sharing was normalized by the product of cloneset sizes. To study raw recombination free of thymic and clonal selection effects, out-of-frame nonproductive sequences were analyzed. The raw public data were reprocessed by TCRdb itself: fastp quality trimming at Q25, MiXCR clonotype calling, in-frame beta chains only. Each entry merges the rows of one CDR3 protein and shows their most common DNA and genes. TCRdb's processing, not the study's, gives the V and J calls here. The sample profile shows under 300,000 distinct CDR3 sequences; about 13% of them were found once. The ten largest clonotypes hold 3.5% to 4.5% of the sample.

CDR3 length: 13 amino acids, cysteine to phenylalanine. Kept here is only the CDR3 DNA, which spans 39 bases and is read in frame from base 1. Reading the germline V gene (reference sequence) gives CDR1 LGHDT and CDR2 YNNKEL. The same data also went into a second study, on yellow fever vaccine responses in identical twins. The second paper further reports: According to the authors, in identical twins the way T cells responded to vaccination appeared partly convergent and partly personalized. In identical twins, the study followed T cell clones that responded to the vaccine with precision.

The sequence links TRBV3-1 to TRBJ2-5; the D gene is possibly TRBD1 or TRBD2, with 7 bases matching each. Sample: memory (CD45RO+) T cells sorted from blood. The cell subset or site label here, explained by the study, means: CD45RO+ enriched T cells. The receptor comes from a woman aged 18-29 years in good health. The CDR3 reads CACRGGGQETQYF. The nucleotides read TGTGCCTGCAGGGGGGGCGGCCAAGAGACCCAGTACTTC.